This TCR beta chain was documented in a study of blood T cell repertoires in COVID-19. Study-level information: Acute and convalescent COVID-19 specimens originated in the United States, Italy and Spain. PBMCs, B-cell-depleted T cells, or T cells were the source of the cDNA or gDNA that made up the material.

How the authors handled the data: Nucleated cell number was recorded as an estimate derived from reference gene primer amplification. The table came from immunoSEQ multiplex PCR; TCRdb's copy has only in-frame clones and leaves some out. D and trimming come from the DNA, and the V and J calls and clone size come from that table. The table has 250,000 or so clones, around 86% seen once; the top ten hold under 3.5%. The CDR3 spans 15 residues. V shed 6 bases and J shed 5 bases, with 17 bases lying between them. Per germline, CDR1 KGHSH and CDR2 LQKENI. Sequencing was done on a sample of peripheral blood. The V gene is TRBV18, the J gene TRBJ1-5; D is possibly TRBD1 (6 bases). This TCR was sampled from a woman aged 25 to 45 with active or convalescent COVID-19. The CDR3 DNA sequence: TGTGCCAGCTCCCCAAACCCAGGGGCGGATCAGCCCCAGCATTTT. This gives the protein CASSPNPGADQPQHF. Looking up the rest from reference TRBV18 and TRBJ1-5 gives the full variable domain: NAGVMQNPRHLVRRRGQEARLRCSPMKGHSHVYWYRQLPEEGLKFMVYLQKENIIDESGMPKERFSAEFPKEGPSILRIQQVVRGDSAAYFCASSPNPGADQPQHFGDGTRLSIL.